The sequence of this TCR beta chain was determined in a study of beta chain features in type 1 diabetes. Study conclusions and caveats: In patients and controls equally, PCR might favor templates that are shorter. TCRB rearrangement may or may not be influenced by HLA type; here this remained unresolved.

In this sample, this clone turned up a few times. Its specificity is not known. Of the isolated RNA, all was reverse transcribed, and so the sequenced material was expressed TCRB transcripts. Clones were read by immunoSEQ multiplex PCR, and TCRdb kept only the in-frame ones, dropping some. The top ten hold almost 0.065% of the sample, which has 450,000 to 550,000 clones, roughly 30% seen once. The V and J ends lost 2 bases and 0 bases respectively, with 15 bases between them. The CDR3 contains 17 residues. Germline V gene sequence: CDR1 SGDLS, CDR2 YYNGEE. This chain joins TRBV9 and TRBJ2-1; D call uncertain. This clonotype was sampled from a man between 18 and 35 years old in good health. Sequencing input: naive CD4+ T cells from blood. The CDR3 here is CASSVGSKPSSYNEQFF. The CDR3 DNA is TGTGCCAGCAGCGTCGGTTCAAAACCGAGCTCCTACAATGAGCAGTTCTTC.